These 21 T cell receptor beta chains originate from one sample sequenced in a study of technical replicates of blood from a few donors. The method was immunoSEQ multiplex PCR; TCRdb's version includes in-frame clones alone and lacks a portion of them. The sample has around 14,000 clones; about four fifths are singletons. Sequencing used PBMCs. These receptors were obtained from a human donor in good health.

This clone was detected only a few times. The chain recombines TRBV30 with TRBJ1-2; 7 bases map to TRBD1. Per germline, CDR1 GTSNPN and CDR2 SVGIG (reference sequence). Losses at the gene ends were 7 bases for V and 8 bases for J; bases not matched to a gene: 19. This CDR3 region has 15 residues. CDR3 in amino acids: CASLLPDRPRAGYTF. Here the CDR3 DNA reads TGTGCCTCCTTACTTCCGGACAGGCCCCGGGCAGGCTACACCTTC.

This chain links TRBV7-3 with TRBJ2-2; 8 bases fit TRBD1. The CDR3 runs 18 residues. Germline CDR1 is SGHTA and CDR2 is FQGTGA. V trimming: 0 bases; J trimming: 5 bases; junction bases outside the gene matches: 11. CDR3 sequence reads: CASSLTGTGKGSTGELFF. CDR3 DNA: TGTGCCAGCAGCTTAACGGGGACAGGTAAAGGTAGTACCGGGGAGCTGTTTTTT.

This chain joins TRBV5-5 and TRBJ1-1; TRBD1 is a possible D gene (6 bases). The germline V and J ends were trimmed by 1 base and 4 bases, with 11 bases remaining between them. The CDR3 is made up of 14 amino acids. Germline CDR1 is SGHKS and CDR2 is YYEKEE (reference sequence). Here the CDR3 DNA reads TGTGCCAGCAGCTTGACAGGGAAGAGCACTGAAGCTTTCTTT. Translation gives CASSLTGKSTEAFF. Complete variable domain (other parts from reference TRBV5-5 and TRBJ1-1): DAGVTQSPTHLIKTRGQQVTLRCSPISGHKSVSWYQQVLGQGPQFIFQYYEKEERGRGNFPDRFSARQFPNYSSELNVNALLLGDSALYLCASSLTGKSTEAFFGQGTRLTVV.

The rearrangement uses TRBV4-2 and TRBJ2-5; D may be TRBD2 (5 bases). The better agreement between TRBJ2-7 and the DNA end casts doubt on the J call. Germline assignment: CDR1 LGHNA and CDR2 YNFKEQ. The length of the CDR3 is 14 residues. The CDR3 spells CASSQEALAYEQYF. The DNA for the CDR3 is TGTGCCAGCAGCCAAGAAGCACTAGCCTACGAGCAGTACTTC.

The genes are TRBV4-2 and TRBJ2-3; D possibly corresponds to TRBD2 (6 bases). Per the germline V gene, CDR1 is LGHNA and CDR2 is YNFKEQ. This CDR3 has 15 residues. V shed 0 bases and J shed 1 base, with 8 bases lying between them. The CDR3: CASSQDPGGTDTQYF. CDR3 nucleotides: TGTGCCAGCAGCCAAGATCCGGGGGGCACAGATACGCAGTATTTT.

The J gene is TRBJ2-1, the V gene TRBV19; possibly TRBD1 for D (6 bases). The CDR3 has 14 amino acids. Trimming cost V 1 base and J 13 bases, with 17 bases left between them. CDR1 and CDR2 (germline): LNHDA, SQIVND (reference sequence). As DNA, the CDR3 is TGTGCCAGTAGTATAGTGGGCAGGGGACAAACCCAGTTCTTC. It is translated as CASSIVGRGQTQFF.

This chain uses TRBV7-2 with TRBJ2-2; 11 bases match TRBD1. Germline V gene lookup returns CDR1 SGHTA and CDR2 FQGNSA. CDR3 size: 15 residues. Trimming removed 3 bases from V and 4 bases from J; junction bases left unmatched: 1. The DNA of the CDR3 is TGTGCCAGCAGCTTTGGACAGGGGGCCACCGGGGAGCTGTTTTTT. It is translated as CASSFGQGATGELFF.

The J gene is TRBJ2-1, the V gene TRBV29-1; 15 nucleotides line up with TRBD2. CDR1 and CDR2 (germline): SQVTM, ANQGSEA. The ends lost 3 bases at V and 5 bases at J; junction bases unmatched: 2. The CDR3 has 15 amino acids. The CDR3 here is CSVEGTSGRNNEQFF. The CDR3 bases are TGCAGCGTTGAGGGGACTAGCGGGAGGAACAATGAGCAGTTCTTC.

The chain carries TRBV2 and TRBJ1-6; D not certain. Per germline, CDR1 SNHLY and CDR2 FYNNEI. This CDR3 region has 17 residues. The V end lost 7 bases, the J end lost 2 bases, and 18 bases lay between the germline ends. CDR3 in amino acids: CASIVGSPSPYNSPLHF. The CDR3 nucleotides are TGTGCCAGCATTGTCGGATCACCTAGCCCCTATAATTCACCCCTCCACTTT.

This clone was recorded once. The V and J genes are TRBV19 and TRBJ2-7, with 12 bases fitting TRBD2. This CDR3 has 16 residues. J lost 9 bases, V lost 5 bases, and 14 bases had no gene match. CDR1 LNHDA and CDR2 SQIVND come from the germline V gene (reference sequence). This CDR3 is CASSPSGRARRIGQYF. CDR3 nucleotide sequence: TGTGCCAGTAGTCCTAGCGGGAGGGCCCGCCGGATCGGGCAGTACTTC.

The J gene is TRBJ2-7, the V gene TRBV25-1; D is unresolved. V was trimmed by 4 bases and J by 3 bases, leaving 4 bases between them. From germline, CDR1 is MGHDK and CDR2 SYGVNS. The CDR3 has 11 amino acids. CDR3 sequence reads: CASSVSYEQYF. The DNA for the CDR3 is TGTGCCAGCAGTGTCAGCTACGAGCAGTACTTC.

J is TRBJ2-1 and V is TRBV5-6; TRBD1 aligns across 7 bases. Trimming removed 4 bases from V and 0 bases from J; junction bases left unmatched: 4. CDR3 length: 15 amino acids. Germline V gene data show CDR1 as SGHDT and CDR2 as YYEEEE. The CDR3, as DNA: TGTGCCAGCAGCATTCCAGGGGGCTCCTACAATGAGCAGTTCTTC. Translated, it gives CASSIPGGSYNEQFF.

The chain carries TRBV6-4 and TRBJ2-3; 11 positions agree with TRBD2. Per the germline V gene, CDR1 is MRHNA and CDR2 is SNTAGT. With V trimmed by 6 bases and J by 3 bases, 2 bases remained unmatched. This CDR3 region has 14 residues. CDR3 region: CASSIAGGTDTQYF. CDR3 nucleotides: TGTGCCAGCAGCATAGCGGGAGGGACAGATACGCAGTATTTT.

The chain uses TRBV2 and TRBJ2-7, with 7 bases lining up with TRBD2. With 2 bases clipped from V and 0 bases from J, the junction kept 7 bases outside the gene matches. The CDR3 has 16 residues. Germline loops: CDR1 SNHLY, CDR2 FYNNEI. The CDR3 DNA reads TGTGCCAGCAGTGAATGGGGAGGCGGGAGCTCCTACGAGCAGTACTTC. Its protein is CASSEWGGGSSYEQYF.

The chain employs TRBV9 and TRBJ2-5, with 11 bases fitting TRBD2. The junction had 6 bases not matched to a gene; V was cut back by 4 bases and J by 4 bases. The CDR3 consists of 15 residues. Germline V lookup: CDR1 SGDLS, CDR2 YYNGEE. CDR3 region: CASSIAGGPGETQYF. The CDR3 DNA is TGTGCCAGCAGCATAGCGGGAGGGCCAGGAGAGACCCAGTACTTC.

The J gene is TRBJ2-3, the V gene TRBV4-1; possibly TRBD2 for D (5 bases). Germline CDR1 MGHRA, CDR2 YSYEKL. The CDR3 is 17 amino acids. Trimming removed 4 bases at V and 1 base at J, with 18 bases between. DNA of the CDR3: TGCGCCAGCAGCCCCTCCCTGACTGTTAGCGGCACAGATACGCAGTATTTT. It encodes CASSPSLTVSGTDTQYF.

Here the CDR3 reads CATTGTGVTNTEAFF. DNA of the CDR3: TGTGCCACCACCGGGACGGGGGTTACGAACACTGAAGCTTTCTTT. The rearrangement uses TRBV19 and TRBJ1-1; a possible D gene is TRBD1 (5 bases). The germline V gene encodes CDR1 LNHDA and CDR2 SQIVND (reference sequence). The ends were cut back, 10 bases at V and 1 base at J, with 19 bases in the middle. CDR3 length: 15 residues.

The CDR3 DNA sequence: TGTGCCTGGAGTGTAATGGCGGATAGCTCCTACGAGCAGTACTTC. This sequence encodes CAWSVMADSSYEQYF. The chain combines TRBV30 with TRBJ2-7; D is unresolved. V dropped 0 bases and J dropped 0 bases, with 12 bases sitting between them. The CDR3 has 15 residues. Per germline, CDR1 GTSNPN and CDR2 SVGIG (reference sequence).

This chain uses TRBV2 with TRBJ1-4; 8 bases agree with TRBD1. V was clipped by 6 bases and J by 4 bases; unmatched bases: 7. This CDR3 is built from 15 residues. Per germline, CDR1 SNHLY and CDR2 FYNNEI. CDR3 region: CASRADRGNNEKLFF. The CDR3 nucleotides read TGTGCCAGCAGGGCTGACAGGGGTAATAATGAAAAACTGTTTTTT.

This clone was seen more than once but under ten times. This chain connects TRBV19 to TRBJ1-1, with 9 bases identical to TRBD1. Looked up from germline, CDR1 is LNHDA and CDR2 is SQIVND (reference sequence). V shed 3 bases, J shed 5 bases, and the junction held 1 base outside the gene matches. This CDR3 is built from 13 residues. The DNA for the CDR3 is TGTGCCAGTAGTATTGGGACAGGGACTGAAGCTTTCTTT. It codes for CASSIGTGTEAFF.

This clone was seen a few times. The chain links TRBV7-6 to TRBJ2-7; 7 bases agree with TRBD2. Per the germline V gene, CDR1 is SGHVS and CDR2 is FNYEAQ. The V segment lost 6 bases and the J segment 2 bases; nucleotides outside the gene matches: 10. The CDR3 is 15 amino acids. CDR3 coding DNA: TGTGCCAGCAGGGGGGAGGGGACCCTAGCCTACGAGCAGTACTTC. The encoded protein is CASRGEGTLAYEQYF.